The 24 T cell receptor beta chains presented below share a single source sample, sequenced in a study of cytomegalovirus exposure and HLA in healthy donors. PCR amplification relied on 60 Vbeta primers (plus 13 Jbeta primers). Generated by immunoSEQ multiplex PCR, the TCRdb table keeps only in-frame clones and is missing some. The table records approximately 100,000 clones, roughly 71% of them present only once. Source material: PBMCs. These receptors were obtained from a man aged 45 to 65 in good health and CMV-seronegative.

The CDR3 sequence is CASSLGGPNQPQHF. DNA for the CDR3: TGCGCCAGCAGCTTGGGGGGGCCTAATCAGCCCCAGCATTTT. V gene TRBV5-1 combines with J gene TRBJ1-5; maybe TRBD1 (6 bases). The V and J ends lost 0 bases and 4 bases respectively, with 8 bases between them. Germline V lookup: CDR1 SGHRS, CDR2 YFSETQ. There are 14 residues in the CDR3.

The chain joins TRBV13 to TRBJ2-7; 7 bases match TRBD1. This CDR3 region has 16 residues. CDR1 is PRHDT and CDR2 is FYEKMQ in the germline V gene (reference sequence). Losses at the gene ends were 4 bases for V and 1 base for J; bases not matched to a gene: 10. CDR3 protein: CASSSRRGGRSYEQYF. DNA for the CDR3: TGTGCCAGCAGCTCCCGGCGAGGGGGCCGGTCCTACGAGCAGTACTTC.

The chain uses TRBV5-1 and TRBJ2-3, with D possibly TRBD2 on 5 matching bases. The CDR3 runs to 14 residues. V was shortened by 0 bases and J by 3 bases, with 8 bases between the two germline ends. Germline CDR1 and CDR2: SGHRS and YFSETQ. CDR3 in DNA: TGCGCCAGCAGCTTGGGCGGGTTTACAGATACGCAGTATTTT. Its translation is CASSLGGFTDTQYF.

V is TRBV7-2 and J is TRBJ2-1, with D hard to call. The germline V gene has CDR1 SGHTA and CDR2 FQGNSA. The CDR3 consists of 11 residues. V lost 2 bases and J lost 9, with 5 bases in between. The CDR3 coding sequence is TGTGCCAGCAGCTTACACAGTGAGCAGTTCTTC. This codes for CASSLHSEQFF.

This chain uses TRBV6-5 with TRBJ1-5; D not certain. V was trimmed by 0 bases and J by 1 base, leaving 7 bases between them. Germline lookup yields CDR1 MNHEY and CDR2 SVGAGI. The CDR3 consists of 15 residues. CDR3 residues: CASSYSARSNQPQHF. CDR3 bases: TGTGCCAGCAGTTACTCCGCCAGGAGCAATCAGCCCCAGCATTTT.

The J gene is TRBJ2-3, the V gene TRBV30; 7 bases match TRBD1. The junction had 2 bases not matched to a gene; V was cut back by 1 base and J by 4 bases. The CDR3 length is 13 residues. Germline assignment: CDR1 GTSNPN and CDR2 SVGIG (reference sequence). CDR3 nucleotides: TGTGCCTGGAGTGCTACAGGGGCAGATACGCAGTATTTT. Its translation: CAWSATGADTQYF.

This clone appeared a single time. V and J are TRBV28 and TRBJ2-6, with 8 bases identical to TRBD1. V was pared by 3 bases and J by 0 bases, with 7 bases of the junction left unmatched. Looked up from germline, CDR1 is MDHEN and CDR2 is SYDVKM. The CDR3 has 18 amino acids. CDR3 protein: CASSFQGAFTSGANVLTF. For the CDR3, the DNA is TGTGCCAGCAGTTTTCAGGGGGCGTTCACCTCTGGGGCCAACGTCCTGACTTTC.

The chain links TRBV10-1 to TRBJ2-7; D possibly corresponds to TRBD1 (6 bases). From germline, CDR1 is WNHNN and CDR2 SYGVQD (reference sequence). Trimming shortened V by 4 bases and J by 6 bases, and 19 bases separated the two germline ends. This CDR3 contains 15 residues. For the CDR3, the DNA is TGCGCCAGCAGTGCCTTTCGGCAGGGGATCGGCGAGCAGTACTTC. This gives the protein CASSAFRQGIGEQYF.

The V gene is TRBV6-5, the J gene TRBJ2-3; the D gene is possibly TRBD1 (5 bases). Trimming shortened V by 6 bases and J by 0 bases, and 10 bases separated the two germline ends. This CDR3 comprises 14 residues. Germline V gene sequence: CDR1 MNHEY, CDR2 SVGAGI. The CDR3 reads CASSRTPSTDTQYF. CDR3 in DNA: TGTGCCAGCAGCCGGACACCGAGCACAGATACGCAGTATTTT.

This chain joins TRBV9 and TRBJ2-7; TRBD1 might be the D (5 bases). The CDR3 sequence is 15 residues long. Trimming took 1 base from V and 1 from J, leaving 12 bases between them. Per germline, CDR1 SGDLS and CDR2 YYNGEE. The CDR3 loop reads CASSVMWGPSYEQYF. The CDR3 DNA sequence: TGTGCCAGCAGCGTAATGTGGGGCCCGTCCTACGAGCAGTACTTC. The complete variable domain, with remaining parts taken from reference TRBV9 and TRBJ2-7, reads DSGVTQTPKHLITATGQRVTLRCSPRSGDLSVYWYQQSLDQGLQFLIQYYNGEERAKGNILERFSAQQFPDLHSELNLSSLELGDSALYFCASSVMWGPSYEQYFGPGTRLTVT.

V is TRBV6-6 and J is TRBJ2-2; TRBD1 matches 10 bases. The germline V gene has CDR1 MNHNY and CDR2 SVGAGI (reference sequence). V was clipped by 7 bases and J by 6 bases; unmatched bases: 11. The CDR3 is 16 residues long. CDR3 residues: CASINGGTGEAGELFF. CDR3 in DNA: TGTGCCAGCATTAACGGCGGGACAGGGGAGGCCGGGGAGCTGTTTTTT.

The chain is built from TRBV20-1 and TRBJ2-7, with TRBD1 as a possible D gene (5 bases). Germline CDR1 reads DFQATT; CDR2 reads SNEGSKA (reference sequence). The CDR3 has 11 residues. The germline V and J ends were trimmed by 5 bases and 9 bases, with 14 bases remaining between them. CDR3: CSAPRQGRQYF. CDR3 DNA: TGCAGTGCTCCCCGGCAGGGAAGGCAGTACTTC.

The chain joins TRBV6-5 to TRBJ2-1; 11 bases align to TRBD1. The CDR3 has 13 residues. Germline loops: CDR1 MNHEY, CDR2 SVGAGI. J gave up 9 bases and V 8 bases, and 6 bases lay outside the gene matches. Here the CDR3 DNA reads TGTGCCAGCGGGGGGGACAGGGGGAGTGAGCAGTTCTTC. Protein product: CASGGDRGSEQFF.

The chain joins TRBV29-1 to TRBJ1-1; D uncertain. Germline V lookup: CDR1 SQVTM, CDR2 ANQGSEA. V was shortened by 4 bases and J by 8 bases, with 17 bases between the two germline ends. This CDR3 has 13 amino acids. In DNA, the CDR3 is TGCAGCGTTGCTACAGCGGACCCTTTCGAAGCTTTCTTT. Residues: CSVATADPFEAFF.

V usage is TRBV7-9 and J usage is TRBJ1-3, with 9 bases identical to TRBD1. This CDR3 is 15 amino acids long. Germline V lookup: CDR1 SEHNR, CDR2 FQNEAQ (reference sequence). Unmatched junction bases numbered 5, after V lost 4 bases and J lost 4 bases. The CDR3, as DNA: TGTGCCAGCAGCTCCACGGACAGGGGAGGAAACACCATATATTTT. Residues: CASSSTDRGGNTIYF. The whole variable domain, remainder taken from reference TRBV7-9 and TRBJ1-3, is DTGVSQNPRHKITKRGQNVTFRCDPISEHNRLYWYRQTLGQGPEFLTYFQNEAQLEKSRLLSDRFSAERPKGSFSTLEIQRTEQGDSAMYLCASSSTDRGGNTIYFGEGSWLTVV.

The V gene is TRBV7-2, the J gene TRBJ2-7; TRBD1 matches 9 bases. The CDR3 consists of 15 residues. The germline CDR1 and CDR2 sequences are SGHTA and FQGNSA. With V trimmed by 4 bases and J by 9 bases, 13 bases remained unmatched. In DNA form, the CDR3 reads TGTGCCAGCAGCTGGCAAACGGGACAGGGAAAACGGCAGTACTTC. It codes for CASSWQTGQGKRQYF.

The genes are TRBV29-1 and TRBJ2-2; 11 bases are shared with TRBD1. Germline values: CDR1 SQVTM, CDR2 ANQGSEA. The length of the CDR3 is 14 residues. The V segment lost 6 bases and the J segment 4 bases; nucleotides outside the gene matches: 4. CDR3 amino acids: CSVGTGGGTGELFF. CDR3 nucleotide sequence: TGCAGCGTCGGGACAGGGGGAGGCACCGGGGAGCTGTTTTTT.

The rearrangement uses TRBV5-3 and TRBJ1-3; D is possibly TRBD1 (6 bases). TRBV5-3 is filed as an ORF, its function uncertain. The ends were cut back, 4 bases at V and 0 bases at J, with 11 bases in the middle. The CDR3 runs 15 residues. The CDR3 DNA is TGTGCCAGAAGCCCCCGGACAGTCTCTGGAAACACCATATATTTT. Translated: CARSPRTVSGNTIYF.

In this sample, this clone turned up a few times. CDR3 in DNA: TGTGCCAGCAGTGATCGGTTCTACGAGCAGTACTTC. Translated, it gives CASSDRFYEQYF. The gene calls are TRBV2 and TRBJ2-7; D is unresolved. The V end was cut by 3 bases, the J end by 3 bases, with 6 bases between. There are 12 residues in the CDR3. Germline CDR1 is SNHLY and CDR2 is FYNNEI.

The CDR3 region has the DNA TGCGCCAGCAGCTTCAACGGACAGGGACGAGACGAGCAGTACTTC. Encoded protein: CASSFNGQGRDEQYF. J is TRBJ2-7 and V is TRBV5-1, with 8 bases aligning to TRBD1. Trimming removed 2 bases from V and 5 bases from J; junction bases left unmatched: 9. Germline lookup yields CDR1 SGHRS and CDR2 YFSETQ. CDR3 length: 15 amino acids.

The CDR3 DNA follows: TGTGCCAGCAGCTTAGGAGCGGGAGGGGGGAACGAGCAGTACTTC. Its protein is CASSLGAGGGNEQYF. The chain has TRBV7-9 and TRBJ2-7; 10 bases agree with TRBD2. V shed 1 base and J 5 bases; nucleotides not matched to a gene: 5. CDR3 length equals 15 residues. Germline V gives CDR1 SEHNR, CDR2 FQNEAQ (reference sequence).

The rearrangement uses TRBV28 and TRBJ1-2, with 9 bases matching TRBD1. This CDR3 region has 15 residues. J gave up 3 bases and V 5 bases, and 7 bases lay outside the gene matches. CDR1 and CDR2 from the germline V gene are MDHEN and SYDVKM. This CDR3 is CASSPQGAGDYGYTF. For the CDR3, the DNA is TGTGCCAGCAGTCCACAGGGGGCGGGCGACTATGGCTACACCTTC.

The chain combines TRBV14 with TRBJ1-2; 7 bases agree with TRBD1. Per the germline V gene, CDR1 is SGHDN and CDR2 is FVKESK. The CDR3 spans 13 residues. The V segment lost 2 bases and the J segment 4 bases; nucleotides outside the gene matches: 1. CDR3 loop: CASSQYRGYGYTF. The DNA for the CDR3 is TGTGCCAGCAGCCAATACAGGGGCTATGGCTACACCTTC. Full variable domain (missing parts from reference TRBV14 and TRBJ1-2): EAGVTQFPSHSVIEKGQTVTLRCDPISGHDNLYWYRRVMGKEIKFLLHFVKESKQDESGMPNNRFLAERTGGTYSTLKVQPAELEDSGVYFCASSQYRGYGYTFGSGTRLTVV.

There are a few counts of this clone. The rearrangement links TRBV19 to TRBJ1-1; D unclear. CDR3 size: 13 residues. The V end was cut by 3 bases, the J end by 1 base, with 6 bases between. CDR1 LNHDA and CDR2 SQIVND come from the germline V gene (reference sequence). Here the CDR3 reads CASSMNRNTEAFF. DNA of the CDR3: TGTGCCAGTAGTATGAACAGGAACACTGAAGCTTTCTTT.